This entry lists 14 T cell receptor beta chains sequenced from one sample in a study of regulatory T cells in long-lasting Graves disease. Sample time point: persistent/refractory GD, antithyroid drugs over 5 years with positive TRAb. PBMC RNA was the source of the TCR library. To make TCR beta libraries, researchers used iRepertoire HTBI primers and Arm-PCR of CDR3 regions. TCRdb ran MiXCR on the multiplex PCR reads and lists one entry per CDR3 protein. The sample contains some 440,000 distinct CDR3 sequences, about 20% of which appear only once. The sample was peripheral blood mononuclear cells (PBMCs), taken when the disease was refractory, from a patient treated with antithyroid drugs. All receptors derive from a female donor with Graves disease.

This clonotype came up a few times. This chain joins TRBV19 and TRBJ2-7; 8 bases fit TRBD1. The V gene end was trimmed by 6 bases and the J gene end by 0 bases; junction bases not matched to a gene: 4. CDR1 LNHDA and CDR2 SQIVND come from the germline V gene (reference sequence). The CDR3 runs 14 residues. The CDR3 region has the DNA TGTGCCAGTAGCGCGACAGGGGACTCCTACGAGCAGTACTTC. It codes for CASSATGDSYEQYF.

At least ten counts were recorded for this clonotype. The chain couples TRBV3-1 to TRBJ2-7; D ambiguous. Trimming shortened V by 4 bases and J by 7 bases, and 17 bases separated the two germline ends. CDR1 and CDR2 (germline): LGHDT, YNNKEL (reference sequence). This CDR3 spans 14 amino acids. The CDR3 protein is CASSPPEPIGEQYF. CDR3 coding DNA: TGTGCCAGCAGCCCCCCGGAGCCTATAGGAGAGCAGTACTTC.

This clonotype has ten or more counts. This sequence joins TRBV6-1 and TRBJ1-5, with D tentatively TRBD1 (5 bases). The CDR3 contains 13 residues. The germline V gene has CDR1 MNHNS and CDR2 SASEGT. The V end lost 4 bases, the J end lost 6 bases, and 10 bases lay between the germline ends. For the CDR3, the DNA is TGTGCCAGCAGTGCCAGGGAGCGTCAGCCCCAGCATTTT. The encoded protein is CASSARERQPQHF.

The rearrangement uses TRBV10-3 and TRBJ2-7; D is uncertain. Germline CDR1 is ENHRY and CDR2 is SYGVKD. Trimming removed 1 base from V and 6 bases from J, with 13 bases in between. There are 14 residues in the CDR3. This chain's CDR3 is CAISEYRRVGEQYF. The CDR3 nucleotides are TGTGCCATCAGTGAGTACAGACGGGTCGGCGAGCAGTACTTC.

The chain recombines TRBV9 with TRBJ1-6; D is undetermined. The V gene lost 0 bases and the J gene lost 8 bases, with 12 bases spanning the gap. Germline V CDR1 and CDR2: SGDLS, YYNGEE. The CDR3 covers 15 residues. In DNA, the CDR3 is TGTGCCAGCAGCGTAGAAGGTTTCCCGGATTCACCCCTCCACTTT. Its protein is CASSVEGFPDSPLHF.

In its sample, this clonotype was seen many times. This CDR3 is CSARTGKETQYF. DNA for the CDR3: TGCAGTGCTAGGACAGGGAAAGAGACCCAGTACTTC. V usage is TRBV20-1 and J usage is TRBJ2-5, with 7 bases aligning to TRBD1. The trim removed 3 bases at V and 3 bases at J, leaving 1 base unmatched. Looked up from germline, CDR1 is DFQATT and CDR2 is SNEGSKA (reference sequence). CDR3 length: 12 residues.

This clonotype occurred many times. This chain links TRBV7-2 with TRBJ2-7; 10 positions match TRBD2. CDR3 size: 14 residues. Germline lookup yields CDR1 SGHTA and CDR2 FQGNSA. The trim removed 4 bases at V and 0 bases at J, leaving 0 bases unmatched. CDR3 in DNA: TGTGCCAGCAGCTCTAGCGGGAGCTCCTACGAGCAGTACTTC. It translates to CASSSSGSSYEQYF.

The genes are TRBV18 and TRBJ1-1; tentative D call: TRBD1 (6 bases). This CDR3 spans 18 amino acids. Per germline, CDR1 KGHSH and CDR2 LQKENI. Trimming stripped 3 bases from V and 4 bases from J, with 24 bases between. The CDR3 loop reads CASSPRTGGGWVSTEAFF. The CDR3 nucleotides are TGTGCCAGCTCACCGCGCACCGGGGGGGGCTGGGTCTCCACTGAAGCTTTCTTT.

This clonotype occurred a few times. CDR3 loop: CACGRGNNQPQHF. The DNA for the CDR3 is TGTGCCTGCGGCAGGGGAAACAATCAGCCCCAGCATTTT. The chain is built from TRBV30 and TRBJ1-5; D might be TRBD1 (6 bases). The CDR3 is 13 amino acids. Trimming pared 6 bases from V and 3 bases from J, leaving 12 bases between. In germline, CDR1 is GTSNPN, CDR2 SVGIG (reference sequence). Together with reference TRBV30 and TRBJ1-5, the CDR3 gives the full variable domain: SQTIHQWPATLVQPVGSPLSLECTVEGTSNPNLYWYRQAAGRGLQLLFYSVGIGQISSEVPQNLSASRPQDRQFILSSKKLLLSDSGFYLCACGRGNNQPQHFGDGTRLSIL.

This clonotype was picked up many times. V usage is TRBV3-1 and J usage is TRBJ2-4, with 15 positions matching TRBD2. Germline V gene lookup returns CDR1 LGHDT and CDR2 YNNKEL (reference sequence). The CDR3 is 18 residues long. Trimming cost V 1 base and J 5 bases; bases outside gene matches: 6. CDR3 sequence reads: CASSQVWTSGRGENIQYF. CDR3 coding DNA: TGTGCCAGCAGCCAAGTTTGGACTAGCGGGAGGGGAGAAAACATTCAGTACTTC.

This clonotype has only a few counts. The chain has TRBV27 and TRBJ2-7, with TRBD2 as a possible D gene (5 bases). Looked up from germline, CDR1 is MNHEY and CDR2 is SMNVEV (reference sequence). The V and J ends lost 0 bases and 2 bases respectively, with 11 bases between them. This CDR3 is 15 amino acids long. The CDR3 region is CASSLSQLAAYEQYF. The CDR3 DNA sequence: TGTGCCAGCAGTTTATCCCAGCTAGCTGCCTACGAGCAGTACTTC.

This clonotype was counted ten times or more. This chain uses TRBV11-2 with TRBJ1-1; D uncertain. Germline V gene sequence: CDR1 SGHAT, CDR2 FQNNGV. With 5 bases removed from V and 0 bases from J, the gap between germline ends came to 4 bases. This CDR3 has 12 amino acids. CDR3 residues: CASSRMNTEAFF. CDR3 sequence (DNA): TGTGCCAGCAGCCGCATGAACACTGAAGCTTTCTTT.

As concerns this clonotype: A much larger clone is a single base away; this may be a read error. The genes are TRBV11-2 and TRBJ2-7; D not certain. Germline CDR1 SGHAT, CDR2 FQNNGV. V shed 8 bases and J shed 0 bases, with 17 bases lying between them. This CDR3 is built from 15 residues. CDR3 nucleotide sequence: TGTGCCAGCGGCCAACACACGGGCAGCTCCTACGAGCAGTACTTC. This sequence encodes CASGQHTGSSYEQYF.

The genes are TRBV29-1 and TRBJ1-1; 7 bases align to TRBD1. This CDR3 spans 14 amino acids. V shed 7 bases, J shed 0 bases, and the junction held 8 bases outside the gene matches. CDR1 SQVTM and CDR2 ANQGSEA come from the germline V gene. The chain's CDR3 is CSAWDSKMNTEAFF. Written as DNA, the CDR3 is TGCAGCGCCTGGGACAGCAAAATGAACACTGAAGCTTTCTTT.